This T cell receptor (beta chain) was sequenced for a study of blood T cell repertoires in COVID-19. The germline gives CDR1 SEHNR, CDR2 FQNEAQ (reference sequence). After removal of 4 bases from V and 5 bases from J, the junction contained 2 bases not matched to a gene. The CDR3 covers 13 residues. Sequencing used immunoSEQ multiplex PCR; TCRdb keeps in-frame clones, though not all of them. The sample has roughly 120,000 clones; 84% are singletons. The genes are TRBV7-9 and TRBJ2-1, with 7 positions matching TRBD1. The sample was peripheral blood. This clonotype originated in a woman aged 50 to 60 with acute or convalescent COVID-19. CDR3 amino acids: CASSSGQNNEQFF. CDR3 DNA: TGTGCCAGCAGCTCGGGACAGAACAATGAGCAGTTCTTC.